The 11 T cell receptor beta chains presented below share a single source sample, sequenced in a study of shared clonotypes between healthy human individuals. Here immunoSEQ multiplex PCR was the method, and the copy in TCRdb shows in-frame clones only, minus some. The table records about 1.9 million clones, about 94% of them present only once. The naive CD8 subset, CD45RO-negative cells positively selected for CCR7, excluded terminally differentiated effector memory CD45RA+ cells. Sequenced material: naive CD8+ T cells from PBMCs. The receptors derive from a man aged 18 to 30 in good health. Some clones in this sample may be carry-over from other donors' samples.

In DNA form, the CDR3 reads TGTGCCTGGAGTCTGGGGGGCTCCTACAATGAGCAGTTCTTC. Amino acid sequence: CAWSLGGSYNEQFF. The chain links TRBV30 to TRBJ2-1, with D tentatively TRBD2 (6 bases). The V end was cut by 2 bases, the J end by 0 bases, with 8 bases between. The CDR3 covers 14 residues. Germline V gives CDR1 GTSNPN, CDR2 SVGIG (reference sequence).

This chain links TRBV15 with TRBJ1-2; D not certain. Germline assignment: CDR1 LNHNV and CDR2 YYDKDF (reference sequence). This CDR3 is 15 amino acids long. Trimming shortened V by 1 base and J by 4 bases, and 13 bases separated the two germline ends. The CDR3 region is CATSRGWGKGYGYTF. The CDR3 bases are TGTGCCACCAGCAGAGGTTGGGGTAAGGGCTATGGCTACACCTTC.

V is TRBV7-2 and J is TRBJ2-1, with 12 bases matching TRBD2. The CDR3 runs 14 residues. CDR1 is SGHTA, CDR2 FQGNSA, per germline. V lost 4 bases to trimming and J lost 6 bases; unmatched junction nucleotides: 1. The CDR3 DNA sequence: TGTGCCAGCAGCTGGACTAGCGGGACCAATGAGCAGTTCTTC. Residues: CASSWTSGTNEQFF.

This clone is a singleton in its sample. V usage is TRBV4-1 and J usage is TRBJ1-5; D gene uncertain. This CDR3 contains 14 residues. V dropped 4 bases and J dropped 6 bases, with 13 bases sitting between them. From germline, CDR1 is MGHRA and CDR2 YSYEKL. This CDR3 reads CASSLSGELQPQHF. As DNA, the CDR3 is TGCGCCAGCAGCCTATCGGGAGAGCTTCAGCCCCAGCATTTT.

This clone was recorded once. The chain combines TRBV18 with TRBJ1-1; 7 bases map to TRBD1. CDR1 and CDR2 (germline): KGHSH, LQKENI. With 3 bases clipped from V and 1 base from J, the junction kept 5 bases outside the gene matches. This CDR3 contains 15 residues. CDR3 residues: CASSPWTGGNTEAFF. CDR3 sequence (DNA): TGTGCCAGCTCACCCTGGACAGGAGGGAACACTGAAGCTTTCTTT.

The chain carries TRBV5-4 and TRBJ2-1; D call uncertain. CDR1 and CDR2 from the germline V gene are SGHNT and YYREEE (reference sequence). The CDR3 consists of 12 residues. Trimming pared 0 bases from V and 6 bases from J, leaving 4 bases between. The CDR3 bases are TGTGCCAGCAGCTTGGGTCTCAATGAGCAGTTCTTC. Translating it yields CASSLGLNEQFF. Drawing the rest from reference TRBV5-4 and TRBJ2-1, the complete variable domain is ETGVTQSPTHLIKTRGQQVTLRCSSQSGHNTVSWYQQALGQGPQFIFQYYREEENGRGNFPPRFSGLQFPNYSSELNVNALELDDSALYLCASSLGLNEQFFGPGTRLTVL.

The rearrangement joins TRBV18 to TRBJ1-1, with 7 nucleotides matching TRBD1. J gave up 0 bases and V 0 bases, and 4 bases lay outside the gene matches. The CDR3 runs to 16 residues. CDR1 and CDR2 (germline): KGHSH, LQKENI. The CDR3 nucleotides are TGTGCCAGCTCACCACCGAAAGGGACAGTGAACACTGAAGCTTTCTTT. Translating it yields CASSPPKGTVNTEAFF.

This rearrangement joins TRBV7-9 to TRBJ1-4, with D possibly TRBD1 on 5 matching bases. This CDR3 is built from 15 residues. V shed 1 base and J shed 8 bases, with 14 bases lying between them. Germline V lookup: CDR1 SEHNR, CDR2 FQNEAQ (reference sequence). The DNA of the CDR3 is TGTGCCAGCAGCTTAGAGGAAGGGGTACAGGAAAAACTGTTTTTT. Translated, it gives CASSLEEGVQEKLFF. Combining the CDR3 with reference TRBV7-9 and TRBJ1-4 gives the whole variable domain DTGVSQNPRHKITKRGQNVTFRCDPISEHNRLYWYRQTLGQGPEFLTYFQNEAQLEKSRLLSDRFSAERPKGSFSTLEIQRTEQGDSAMYLCASSLEEGVQEKLFFGSGTQLSVL.

The chain couples TRBV19 to TRBJ2-1; 11 nucleotides agree with TRBD2. Germline CDR1 is LNHDA and CDR2 is SQIVND (reference sequence). V was pared by 10 bases and J by 7 bases, with 15 bases of the junction left unmatched. The CDR3 is 16 amino acids. CDR3 DNA sequence: TGTGCCACTGACTCGAGGACTAGCGGGTGGGGGAATGAGCAGTTCTTC. Protein sequence: CATDSRTSGWGNEQFF.

The CDR3 coding sequence is TGTGCCAGCAGTTACCCCGGGACACAGGAGCCCCAGCATTTT. This gives the protein CASSYPGTQEPQHF. The V gene is TRBV6-6, the J gene TRBJ1-5; tentative D call: TRBD1 (6 bases). Trimming pared 2 bases from V and 8 bases from J, leaving 13 bases between. CDR3 length: 14 residues. Germline CDR1 reads MNHNY; CDR2 reads SVGAGI (reference sequence).

V is TRBV6-1 and J is TRBJ2-7, with D perhaps matching TRBD1 (5 bases). Germline CDR1 and CDR2: MNHNS and SASEGT. The CDR3 length is 15 residues. V was cut by 6 bases and J by 0 bases, with 15 bases left in between. The CDR3 nucleotides read TGTGCCAGCAGCGCCGACAGACTTAGCTCCTACGAGCAGTACTTC. Translated, it gives CASSADRLSSYEQYF.